What follows are 29 T cell receptor beta chains derived from one specimen sequenced in a study of cytomegalovirus exposure and HLA in healthy donors. PCR primers comprised 60 Vbeta and 13 Jbeta primers. The protocol was immunoSEQ multiplex PCR, while the TCRdb copy is restricted to in-frame clones and leaves out a portion. This table has around 170,000 clones, 82% appearing once. Sample: PBMCs. The receptors originated from a man aged 35-49 years in good health and CMV-seronegative.

This chain uses TRBV6-5 with TRBJ2-1; D remains ambiguous. There are 12 residues in the CDR3. Germline V CDR1 and CDR2: MNHEY, SVGAGI. V was trimmed by 5 bases and J by 7 bases, leaving 9 bases between them. The CDR3 reads CASSPRINEQFF. CDR3 sequence (DNA): TGTGCCAGCAGTCCCCGTATTAATGAGCAGTTCTTC.

V gene TRBV18 combines with J gene TRBJ1-2, with D possibly TRBD1 on 6 matching bases. Germline-derived CDR1 and CDR2 are KGHSH and LQKENI. This CDR3 is built from 13 residues. V lost 6 bases, J lost 7 bases, and 15 bases lay in between. The chain's CDR3 is CASSWGPQAGYTF. For the CDR3, the DNA is TGTGCCAGCTCGTGGGGGCCCCAGGCTGGCTACACCTTC.

This chain uses TRBV7-9 with TRBJ2-5; the match to TRBD2 covers 7 bases. The germline V gene encodes CDR1 SEHNR and CDR2 FQNEAQ (reference sequence). J gave up 11 bases and V 1 base, and 10 bases lay outside the gene matches. CDR3 length: 14 amino acids. CDR3 DNA sequence: TGTGCCAGCAGCTTAGGTGCTAGGGGAGGGGAGCAGTACTTC. Amino acids: CASSLGARGGEQYF.

This chain links TRBV5-1 with TRBJ1-4, with TRBD1 matching 8 bases. Per the germline V gene, CDR1 is SGHRS and CDR2 is YFSETQ. Trimming at V came to 1 base and at J to 3 bases, leaving 8 bases not matched to a gene. This CDR3 is built from 17 residues. The CDR3 bases are TGCGCCAGCAGCTTGATGCTCCCAGGGGGCCCTAATGAAAAACTGTTTTTT. Translated: CASSLMLPGGPNEKLFF.

The chain is built from TRBV7-3 and TRBJ2-2; D gene uncertain. V was trimmed by 1 base and J by 2 bases, leaving 8 bases between them. This CDR3 has 15 residues. CDR1 SGHTA and CDR2 FQGTGA come from the germline V gene. The CDR3 protein is CASSLMTVNTGELFF. The CDR3 nucleotides read TGTGCCAGCAGCTTAATGACTGTAAACACCGGGGAGCTGTTTTTT.

The V call is TRBV5-1, the J call TRBJ2-1, with 9 bases identical to TRBD2. Germline V gives CDR1 SGHRS, CDR2 YFSETQ. This CDR3 spans 16 amino acids. V was pared by 0 bases and J by 5 bases, with 6 bases of the junction left unmatched. CDR3 nucleotides: TGCGCCAGCAGCTTGGCGCGGGGGGGGATAAACAATGAGCAGTTCTTC. Amino acid sequence: CASSLARGGINNEQFF.

The chain links TRBV28 to TRBJ1-4; D perhaps matches TRBD1 (5 bases). Germline CDR1 MDHEN, CDR2 SYDVKM. V was trimmed by 3 bases and J by 6 bases, leaving 11 bases between them. The CDR3 has 14 residues. CDR3 bases: TGTGCCAGCAGTTTGACAGTTACGTATGAAAAACTGTTTTTT. Translation: CASSLTVTYEKLFF.

This chain uses TRBV5-4 with TRBJ2-7, with D perhaps TRBD1 (6 bases). The CDR3 extends over 13 amino acids. The V end was cut by 6 bases, the J end by 2 bases, with 12 bases between. Germline CDR1 is SGHNT and CDR2 is YYREEE (reference sequence). In nucleotides, the CDR3 is TGTGCCAGCAAAGGGGGACCCACCTACGAGCAGTACTTC. This codes for CASKGGPTYEQYF.

V and J are TRBV4-3 and TRBJ2-5; 9 bases are shared with TRBD2. The germline V gene encodes CDR1 LGHNA and CDR2 YSLEER. The ends lost 2 bases at V and 14 bases at J; junction bases unmatched: 6. The CDR3 has 12 amino acids. CDR3 loop: CASSQSGTSLYF. The CDR3 nucleotides read TGCGCCAGCAGCCAATCTGGGACTAGCCTTTACTTC.

Details on this clone: A read error may produce the germline difference seen at one junction end. J is TRBJ1-4 and V is TRBV5-1; possible D gene TRBD1, 5 bases. The CDR3 spans 12 residues. CDR1 and CDR2 (germline): SGHRS, YFSETQ. The CDR3 DNA sequence: TGCGCCTGCAGGGAGCCTAATGAAAAACTGTTTTTT. Translated: CACREPNEKLFF.

The CDR3 reads CASSGEGQPQHF. In DNA form, the CDR3 reads TGTGCCAGCAGTGGAGAGGGTCAGCCCCAGCATTTT. V usage is TRBV2 and J usage is TRBJ1-5; D is undetermined. Trimming stripped 4 bases from V and 6 bases from J, with 7 bases between. This CDR3 comprises 12 residues. Germline-derived CDR1 and CDR2 are SNHLY and FYNNEI.

The rearrangement joins TRBV14 to TRBJ2-7, with 11 bases identical to TRBD2. The CDR3 length is 18 residues. After removal of 0 bases from V and 5 bases from J, the junction contained 12 bases not matched to a gene. From germline, CDR1 is SGHDN and CDR2 FVKESK. In nucleotides, the CDR3 is TGTGCCAGCAGCCAAGATTCGGAGGTACTAGCGGGGGCCGACGAGCAGTACTTC. Protein product: CASSQDSEVLAGADEQYF.

This chain joins TRBV5-1 and TRBJ2-1; the match to TRBD2 covers 7 bases. The CDR3 runs to 12 residues. Germline CDR1 and CDR2: SGHRS and YFSETQ. V lost 4 bases, J lost 9 bases, and 4 bases stayed unmatched. This CDR3 reads CASSLGEGEQFF. The CDR3, as DNA: TGCGCCAGCAGCCTCGGGGAGGGTGAGCAGTTCTTC.

This chain links TRBV6-1 with TRBJ1-4, with D uncertain. Deletions cut 2 bases from V and 7 bases from J, with 2 bases between. The CDR3 runs to 11 residues. Looked up from germline, CDR1 is MNHNS and CDR2 is SASEGT. CDR3 in DNA: TGTGCCAGCAGTGAACTTGAAAAACTGTTTTTT. Translating it yields CASSELEKLFF.

The chain has TRBV7-2 and TRBJ1-1; D is uncertain. The CDR3 is 14 amino acids. The germline V gene encodes CDR1 SGHTA and CDR2 FQGNSA. V was trimmed by 5 bases and J by 1 base, leaving 11 bases between them. CDR3 DNA: TGTGCCAGCAGCCCTAGACGAACGAACACTGAAGCTTTCTTT. Translation gives CASSPRRTNTEAFF. The variable domain in full, completed from reference TRBV7-2 and TRBJ1-1, reads GAGVSQSPSNKVTEKGKDVELRCDPISGHTALYWYRQSLGQGLEFLIYFQGNSAPDKSGLPSDRFSAERTGGSVSTLTIQRTQQEDSAVYLCASSPRRTNTEAFFGQGTRLTVV.

The chain uses TRBV28 and TRBJ1-2; 7 positions match TRBD1. The CDR3 has 16 residues. From germline, CDR1 is MDHEN and CDR2 SYDVKM. V was pared by 6 bases and J by 3 bases, with 13 bases of the junction left unmatched. The CDR3 protein is CASSSTGTAADYGYTF. The CDR3 nucleotides are TGTGCCAGCAGCTCCACTGGGACAGCCGCGGACTATGGCTACACCTTC.

The chain is built from TRBV5-4 and TRBJ2-3, with D maybe TRBD2 (5 bases). Germline V CDR1 and CDR2: SGHNT, YYREEE (reference sequence). V shed 6 bases and J shed 0 bases, with 14 bases lying between them. The CDR3 contains 15 residues. The CDR3 bases are TGTGCCAGCATTCCCCGAGGCGGGAGCACAGATACGCAGTATTTT. Translation: CASIPRGGSTDTQYF.

The V and J genes are TRBV7-9 and TRBJ1-1, with D perhaps matching TRBD1 (5 bases). This CDR3 has 15 residues. Germline lookup yields CDR1 SEHNR and CDR2 FQNEAQ (reference sequence). Trimming left V 1 base short and J 5 bases short, with 14 bases between. The CDR3 is CASSLGGREGTEAFF. CDR3 bases: TGTGCCAGCAGCTTAGGGGGCAGGGAGGGGACTGAAGCTTTCTTT.

The chain uses TRBV30 and TRBJ1-1; TRBD1 agrees at 9 bases. The V gene end was trimmed by 4 bases and the J gene end by 6 bases; junction bases not matched to a gene: 6. The germline V gene has CDR1 GTSNPN and CDR2 SVGIG (reference sequence). The CDR3 extends over 13 amino acids. The CDR3 here is CAWTPDRGAEAFF. In nucleotides, the CDR3 is TGTGCCTGGACCCCGGACAGGGGAGCTGAAGCTTTCTTT. The full variable domain, in which reference TRBV30 and TRBJ1-1 provide the parts outside the CDR3, is SQTIHQWPATLVQPVGSPLSLECTVEGTSNPNLYWYRQAAGRGLQLLFYSVGIGQISSEVPQNLSASRPQDRQFILSSKKLLLSDSGFYLCAWTPDRGAEAFFGQGTRLTVV.

This clone has a single count. This chain links TRBV7-2 with TRBJ2-1; D gene unclear. CDR3 length: 14 residues. Germline assignment: CDR1 SGHTA and CDR2 FQGNSA. With 3 bases removed from V and 5 bases from J, the gap between germline ends came to 11 bases. Here the CDR3 DNA reads TGTGCCAGCAGCTTTCTATTCGCGGACAATGAGCAGTTCTTC. The encoded protein is CASSFLFADNEQFF.

This clone appeared a few times. The gene calls are TRBV11-1 and TRBJ1-5; D remains unclear. The V end lost 0 bases, the J end lost 7 bases, and 7 bases lay between the germline ends. Germline-derived CDR1 and CDR2 are SGHAT and FQDESV (reference sequence). The CDR3 loop spans 13 amino acids. CDR3 region: CASSLAYGQPQHF. CDR3 sequence (DNA): TGTGCCAGCAGCTTAGCGTATGGCCAGCCCCAGCATTTT.

The chain links TRBV4-1 to TRBJ2-1; 9 positions match TRBD2. Losses at the gene ends were 0 bases for V and 8 bases for J; bases not matched to a gene: 5. The V gene's germline CDR1 is MGHRA and CDR2 YSYEKL. This CDR3 is 15 amino acids long. Written as DNA, the CDR3 is TGCGCCAGCAGCCAAGATTGGCGGGAGGGGTATGAGCAGTTCTTC. Protein product: CASSQDWREGYEQFF.

The chain has TRBV4-3 and TRBJ1-2; possible D gene TRBD1, 6 bases. CDR3 size: 15 residues. The germline gives CDR1 LGHNA, CDR2 YSLEER. With 4 bases removed from V and 3 bases from J, the gap between germline ends came to 15 bases. The CDR3 region is CASSLRGADHYGYTF. The CDR3 DNA reads as TGCGCCAGCAGCCTCCGGGGGGCAGATCACTATGGCTACACCTTC.

The J gene is TRBJ2-1, the V gene TRBV7-9, with 9 bases lining up with TRBD1. This CDR3 has 15 amino acids. V lost 1 base, J lost 7 bases, and 5 bases stayed unmatched. Per germline, CDR1 SEHNR and CDR2 FQNEAQ (reference sequence). CDR3 sequence: CASSLDGDRANEQFF. The CDR3 DNA follows: TGTGCCAGCAGCTTAGATGGGGACAGGGCAAATGAGCAGTTCTTC.

The rearrangement joins TRBV29-1 to TRBJ2-3; 9 bases fit TRBD2. The length of the CDR3 is 18 residues. Germline V gene data show CDR1 as SQVTM and CDR2 as ANQGSEA. Losses at the gene ends were 1 base for V and 4 bases for J; bases not matched to a gene: 15. CDR3 sequence (DNA): TGCAGCGTTGAAGGGATAGCGGGAGATCGTGGGAATCCAGATACGCAGTATTTT. Protein sequence: CSVEGIAGDRGNPDTQYF.

V usage is TRBV5-1 and J usage is TRBJ2-1; no clear D gene. Trimming left V 0 bases short and J 2 bases short, with 6 bases between. Germline loops: CDR1 SGHRS, CDR2 YFSETQ. This CDR3 is built from 14 residues. The CDR3 DNA reads TGCGCCAGCAGCTTGGACGCAGCCTACAATGAGCAGTTCTTC. It yields the protein CASSLDAAYNEQFF.

The CDR3 DNA is TGTGCCAGCAGCACGGACGACAGCCCAAGGAACTATGGCTACACCTTC. Translating it yields CASSTDDSPRNYGYTF. The chain employs TRBV5-5 and TRBJ1-2; TRBD1 is a possible D gene (5 bases). Germline assignment: CDR1 SGHKS and CDR2 YYEKEE (reference sequence). V was clipped by 4 bases and J by 2 bases, with 18 bases between them. This CDR3 contains 16 residues.

V is TRBV9 and J is TRBJ2-3, with a possible D match to TRBD2 (5 bases). Per germline, CDR1 SGDLS and CDR2 YYNGEE. V lost 0 bases to trimming and J lost 3 bases, with 17 bases between them. The CDR3 is 17 amino acids. The CDR3 is CASSVGQRPTGTDTQYF. Written as DNA, the CDR3 is TGTGCCAGCAGCGTAGGTCAGCGCCCAACGGGAACAGATACGCAGTATTTT.

This clone came up a few times. The genes are TRBV7-2 and TRBJ2-5, with 11 bases aligning to TRBD2. CDR1 and CDR2 (germline): SGHTA, FQGNSA. With 5 bases clipped from V and 5 bases from J, the junction kept 7 bases outside the gene matches. The CDR3 runs to 15 residues. The DNA for the CDR3 is TGTGCCAGCAGCCCCCAGACTAGCGGGACTGAGACCCAGTACTTC. This encodes CASSPQTSGTETQYF.